Below, 21 T cell receptor beta chains from the same sample are listed, as sequenced in a study of beta chain features in type 1 diabetes listed by TCRdb under 2018. Paper-wide results and their limitations: In all four CD4+ subsets, TCRB CDR3 length was moderately but significantly shorter in type 1 diabetes patients.

These receptors have no known antigen. Receptor amplification or capture employed the immunoSEQ multiplex PCR assay. The High Capacity cDNA Reverse Transcription Kit was used to reverse transcribe all of the isolated RNA, meaning that expressed TCRB transcripts were what got sequenced. Sourced from immuneACCESS, this table was stored by TCRdb with only in-frame sequences that have V and J called. A share of the clones is absent; for the studies checked, an unresolved V gene accounts for under half, and the remainder has no known explanation. In this sample the table shows 600,000 or so clones, over 12% of which occur a single time. The ten largest clones add up to approximately 0.039% of the sample. Material: naive CD4+ T cells from blood. This specimen's cell subset or site label, interpreted: true naive CD4+ T cells. The receptors come from a man aged 18 to 35 with type 1 diabetes.

There are a few counts of this clone. The chain links TRBV29-1 to TRBJ2-7, with a possible D match to TRBD1 (6 bases). The CDR3 runs to 12 residues. Trimming stripped 8 bases from V and 4 bases from J, with 15 bases between. Germline CDR1 and CDR2: SQVTM and ANQGSEA. In DNA form, the CDR3 reads TGCAGCCTTCGGACAGATAAATACGAGCAGTACTTC. Its translation is CSLRTDKYEQYF.

This clone was recorded a few times. The rearrangement links TRBV11-3 to TRBJ2-1, with D hard to call. Trimming stripped 2 bases from V and 1 base from J, with 12 bases between. CDR3 size: 16 residues. Germline assignment: CDR1 SGHNT and CDR2 YENEEA. The CDR3 spells CASSLRPTVSYNEQFF. In DNA, the CDR3 is TGTGCCAGCAGCTTACGTCCTACCGTTTCCTACAATGAGCAGTTCTTC. The full variable domain, rest sourced from reference TRBV11-3 and TRBJ2-1, is EAGVVQSPRYKIIEKKQPVAFWCNPISGHNTLYWYLQNLGQGPELLIRYENEEAVDDSQLPKDRFSAERLKGVDSTLKIQPAELGDSAVYLCASSLRPTVSYNEQFFGPGTRLTVL.

The chain recombines TRBV2 with TRBJ1-4; D is unclear. Trimming stripped 4 bases from V and 7 bases from J, with 7 bases between. The CDR3 has 12 amino acids. Germline CDR1 SNHLY, CDR2 FYNNEI. Written as DNA, the CDR3 is TGTGCCAGCAGTGGCGATTTTGAAAAACTGTTTTTT. It is translated as CASSGDFEKLFF.

The chain links TRBV7-9 to TRBJ1-6; D uncertain. CDR1 and CDR2 from the germline V gene are SEHNR and FQNEAQ (reference sequence). V shed 0 bases and J shed 10 bases, with 7 bases lying between them. There are 13 residues in the CDR3. CDR3 residues: CASSLAAESPLHF. DNA of the CDR3: TGTGCCAGCAGCTTAGCCGCGGAATCACCCCTCCACTTT.

This clone was counted between two and nine times. V and J are TRBV5-4 and TRBJ1-1; TRBD1 is a possible D gene (6 bases). Looked up from germline, CDR1 is SGHNT and CDR2 is YYREEE (reference sequence). The CDR3 runs to 14 residues. V lost 4 bases to trimming and J lost 1 base, with 11 bases between them. CDR3 coding DNA: TGTGCCAGCAGCCGAGGGGGTAGGAACACTGAAGCTTTCTTT. This encodes CASSRGGRNTEAFF.

The rearrangement joins TRBV11-2 to TRBJ2-7; 9 bases agree with TRBD1. The CDR3 loop spans 15 amino acids. The trim removed 5 bases at V and 2 bases at J, leaving 7 bases unmatched. Per the germline V gene, CDR1 is SGHAT and CDR2 is FQNNGV. The CDR3 here is CASSQGTGSPYEQYF. In DNA form, the CDR3 reads TGTGCCAGCAGCCAAGGGACAGGGAGTCCCTACGAGCAGTACTTC. Full variable domain (outside the CDR3, taken from reference TRBV11-2 and TRBJ2-7): EAGVAQSPRYKIIEKRQSVAFWCNPISGHATLYWYQQILGQGPKLLIQFQNNGVVDDSQLPKDRFSAERLKGVDSTLKIQPAKLEDSAVYLCASSQGTGSPYEQYFGPGTRLTVT.

This clone was seen only a few times. This chain joins TRBV2 and TRBJ1-6; D not resolved. Trimming stripped 7 bases from V and 7 bases from J, with 5 bases between. The CDR3 has 11 amino acids. Germline V gene lookup returns CDR1 SNHLY and CDR2 FYNNEI. The CDR3: CASTGNSPLHF. In nucleotides, the CDR3 is TGTGCCAGCACTGGGAATTCACCCCTCCACTTT.

This clone was seen a few times. This chain uses TRBV30 with TRBJ2-1; 11 bases match TRBD2. The length of the CDR3 is 15 residues. In germline, CDR1 is GTSNPN, CDR2 SVGIG (reference sequence). V shed 5 bases, J shed 3 bases, and the junction held 6 bases outside the gene matches. The CDR3, as DNA: TGTGCCTGGTTGGAGACTAGCGGGGTCTACAATGAGCAGTTCTTC. Translated: CAWLETSGVYNEQFF.

This clone appeared once. The rearrangement uses TRBV10-3 and TRBJ2-7; a possible D gene is TRBD1 (5 bases). The CDR3 has 13 residues. From germline, CDR1 is ENHRY and CDR2 SYGVKD. The ends were cut back, 4 bases at V and 5 bases at J, with 12 bases in the middle. In nucleotides, the CDR3 is TGTGCCATCAGTGGGGGCTACTGGGACGAGCAGTACTTC. The encoded protein is CAISGGYWDEQYF.

This clone has only a few counts. Other DNA sequences in the same sample also yield this CDR3. DNA for the CDR3: TGCGCCAGCAGCTCGGGACAGGAGAACACTGAAGCTTTCTTT. Translating it yields CASSSGQENTEAFF. V is TRBV5-1 and J is TRBJ1-1; 8 bases are shared with TRBD1. The CDR3 consists of 14 residues. The V segment lost 3 bases and the J segment 1 base; nucleotides outside the gene matches: 2. CDR1 and CDR2 from the germline V gene are SGHRS and YFSETQ.

This clone appeared a few times. J is TRBJ2-1 and V is TRBV7-2; 10 nucleotides align to TRBD2. Germline CDR1 and CDR2: SGHTA and FQGNSA. The CDR3 length is 15 residues. J lost 5 bases, V lost 4 bases, and 5 bases had no gene match. CDR3 sequence (DNA): TGTGCCAGCAGCTCTCTAGCGGGGGCGGACAATGAGCAGTTCTTC. Protein: CASSSLAGADNEQFF.

V gene TRBV7-2 combines with J gene TRBJ2-5, with D possibly matching TRBD2 (5 bases). This CDR3 region has 11 residues. V lost 5 bases and J 7 bases, leaving 8 bases between the germline ends. Germline loops: CDR1 SGHTA, CDR2 FQGNSA. The CDR3 sequence is CASSPGMTQYF. The CDR3, as DNA: TGTGCCAGCAGCCCCGGGATGACCCAGTACTTC. Based on the CDR3 plus reference TRBV7-2 and TRBJ2-5, the full variable domain is GAGVSQSPSNKVTEKGKDVELRCDPISGHTALYWYRQSLGQGLEFLIYFQGNSAPDKSGLPSDRFSAERTGGSVSTLTIQRTQQEDSAVYLCASSPGMTQYFGPGTRLLVL.

The V call is TRBV7-2, the J call TRBJ2-1; D is perhaps TRBD1 (5 bases). This CDR3 region has 14 residues. The V gene's germline CDR1 is SGHTA and CDR2 FQGNSA. The V and J ends lost 5 bases and 7 bases respectively, with 15 bases between them. The chain's CDR3 is CASSPGWAANEQFF. The CDR3 nucleotides are TGTGCCAGCAGCCCAGGGTGGGCGGCGAATGAGCAGTTCTTC. Variable domain in full (rest from reference TRBV7-2 and TRBJ2-1): GAGVSQSPSNKVTEKGKDVELRCDPISGHTALYWYRQSLGQGLEFLIYFQGNSAPDKSGLPSDRFSAERTGGSVSTLTIQRTQQEDSAVYLCASSPGWAANEQFFGPGTRLTVL.

This chain uses TRBV6-1 with TRBJ1-1, with no clear D. Trimming pared 5 bases from V and 8 bases from J, leaving 12 bases between. Germline CDR1 is MNHNS and CDR2 is SASEGT. This CDR3 is 12 amino acids long. DNA for the CDR3: TGTGCCAGCAGTTCCCGGATGCAGGAAGCTTTCTTT. This translates into CASSSRMQEAFF.

This clone appeared a few times. The chain carries TRBV9 and TRBJ1-5; D possibly corresponds to TRBD1 (5 bases). V lost 0 bases and J 8 bases, leaving 15 bases between the germline ends. This CDR3 has 15 amino acids. From germline, CDR1 is SGDLS and CDR2 YYNGEE. DNA of the CDR3: TGTGCCAGCAGCGTAGCGTCAGGGCAAGGGGAGCCCCAGCATTTT. It codes for CASSVASGQGEPQHF.

V usage is TRBV27 and J usage is TRBJ2-7; D is ambiguous. The CDR3 loop spans 13 amino acids. Germline CDR1 MNHEY, CDR2 SMNVEV (reference sequence). V was pared by 1 base and J by 7 bases, with 11 bases between. CDR3 in DNA: TGTGCCAGCAGTTTATTGTCCCTTGGGGAGCAGTACTTC. This codes for CASSLLSLGEQYF.

In its sample, this clone was seen a few times. This chain connects TRBV30 to TRBJ1-2; the D is unclear. Germline CDR1 is GTSNPN and CDR2 is SVGIG (reference sequence). This CDR3 is 13 amino acids long. The V and J ends lost 3 bases and 5 bases respectively, with 13 bases between them. CDR3 in amino acids: CAWSPGWVYGYTF. The CDR3 DNA follows: TGTGCCTGGAGCCCCGGATGGGTATATGGCTACACCTTC.

Only a few counts were recorded for this clone. The V call is TRBV6-5, the J call TRBJ2-4; D gene uncertain. Trimming shortened V by 6 bases and J by 0 bases, and 9 bases separated the two germline ends. Germline lookup yields CDR1 MNHEY and CDR2 SVGAGI. This CDR3 spans 14 amino acids. CDR3 sequence: CASRAELAKNIQYF. For the CDR3, the DNA is TGTGCCAGCAGGGCCGAGCTAGCCAAAAACATTCAGTACTTC.

The CDR3 spells CASSPAAGGRETQYF. CDR3 nucleotide sequence: TGTGCCAGCTCACCAGCGGCGGGAGGCAGAGAGACCCAGTACTTC. The chain links TRBV18 to TRBJ2-5; 8 bases agree with TRBD2. CDR1 is KGHSH and CDR2 is LQKENI in the germline V gene. The CDR3 extends over 15 amino acids. The V segment lost 2 bases and the J segment 4 bases; nucleotides outside the gene matches: 6.

This clone was counted only a few times. The J gene is TRBJ2-1, the V gene TRBV30; D could derive from TRBD1 or TRBD2 (5 bases each). The CDR3 contains 17 residues. Deletions cut 3 bases from V and 9 bases from J, with 27 bases between. Germline V CDR1 and CDR2: GTSNPN, SVGIG (reference sequence). CDR3 residues: CAWSAQPGATGFREQFF. The CDR3 DNA sequence: TGTGCCTGGAGCGCGCAGCCCGGGGCCACAGGATTCCGTGAGCAGTTCTTC.

This chain connects TRBV18 to TRBJ1-2, with D perhaps matching TRBD1 (6 bases). The CDR3 is 14 amino acids. V was clipped by 2 bases and J by 4 bases, with 11 bases between them. From germline, CDR1 is KGHSH and CDR2 LQKENI. In DNA form, the CDR3 reads TGTGCCAGCTCACCATCCGGGGGCGGCTATGGCTACACCTTC. The encoded protein is CASSPSGGGYGYTF. Based on the CDR3 plus reference TRBV18 and TRBJ1-2, the full variable domain is NAGVMQNPRHLVRRRGQEARLRCSPMKGHSHVYWYRQLPEEGLKFMVYLQKENIIDESGMPKERFSAEFPKEGPSILRIQQVVRGDSAAYFCASSPSGGGYGYTFGSGTRLTVV.